A single T cell receptor (beta chain) is shown here with its context. Antigen unknown. Trimming pared 6 bases from V and 4 bases from J, leaving 7 bases between. The CDR3 is 11 residues long. CDR1 and CDR2 from the germline V gene are MNHNS and SASEGT. The data originate from a study of OX40 agonist ivuxolimab in advanced cancers. General study results and limits: The specificity for antigen of the expanded peripheral T cells was not determined. CD4+ and CD8+ blood T cells expanded clonally by week 6 at 0.1 to 3.0 mg/kg.

Sequenced by immunoSEQ multiplex PCR; TCRdb stores in-frame clones only, minus some. Of roughly 80,000 clones in the sample, around 84% were seen once. This specimen was CD4+ or CD8+ T cells sorted from blood, taken in a trial of the OX40 agonist ivuxolimab. This TCR was sampled from an adult with an advanced solid tumor such as melanoma, head and neck, liver or kidney cancer. This chain links TRBV6-1 with TRBJ2-7, with D uncertain. The CDR3 DNA reads TGTGCCAGCAGGGAGAGATACGAGCAGTACTTC. This translates into CASRERYEQYF.